This TCR beta chain was profiled in a study of blood T cell repertoires in COVID-19. Study-level background: PBMCs, B-cell-depleted T cells, or T cells were the source of the cDNA or gDNA that made up the material.

This CDR3 contains 16 residues. Germline V CDR1 and CDR2: SGDLS, YYNGEE. V shed 4 bases and J shed 9 bases, with 23 bases lying between them. Per the original data handling: Estimation of nucleated cell counts was performed using reference gene primer amplification. Some clones are missing from TCRdb's copy, which holds only in-frame ones; the method was immunoSEQ multiplex PCR. That table furnishes V, J and clone size, whereas the DNA furnished D and trimming. Among tens of thousands of clones listed, 81% were seen once. V and J are TRBV9 and TRBJ2-1, with a possible D match to TRBD2 (6 bases). Sequences were obtained from peripheral blood. The source is a woman in her 70s with acute or convalescent COVID-19. CDR3 bases: TGTGCCAGCAGCCCCCGGGGGAGCGCAGATGGGAGTGAGCAGTTCTTC. It is translated as CASSPRGSADGSEQFF.